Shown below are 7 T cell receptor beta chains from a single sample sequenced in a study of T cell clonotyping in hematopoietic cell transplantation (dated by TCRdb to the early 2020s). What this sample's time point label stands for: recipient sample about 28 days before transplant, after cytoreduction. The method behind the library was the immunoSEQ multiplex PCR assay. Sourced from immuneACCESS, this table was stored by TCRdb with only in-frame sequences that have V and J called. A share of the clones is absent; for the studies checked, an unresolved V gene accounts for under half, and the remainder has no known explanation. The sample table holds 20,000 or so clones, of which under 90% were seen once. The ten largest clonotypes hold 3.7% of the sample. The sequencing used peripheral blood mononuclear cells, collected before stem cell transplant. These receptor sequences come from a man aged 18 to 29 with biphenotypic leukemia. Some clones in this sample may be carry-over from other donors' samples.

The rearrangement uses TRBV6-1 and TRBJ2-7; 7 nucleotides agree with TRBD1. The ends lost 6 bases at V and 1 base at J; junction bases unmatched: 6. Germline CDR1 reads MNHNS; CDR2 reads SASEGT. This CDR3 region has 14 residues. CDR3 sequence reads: CASRIQGSSYEQYF. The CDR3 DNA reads TGTGCCAGCAGGATACAGGGGTCGTCCTACGAGCAGTACTTC.

CDR3 sequence reads: CASSSRPGVNDGYTF. In DNA form, the CDR3 reads TGTGCCAGCAGCTCTCGGCCAGGGGTAAATGATGGCTACACCTTC. The J gene is TRBJ1-2, the V gene TRBV9, with D perhaps TRBD1 (6 bases). Trimming stripped 4 bases from V and 6 bases from J, with 19 bases between. This CDR3 region has 15 residues. Germline V lookup: CDR1 SGDLS, CDR2 YYNGEE.

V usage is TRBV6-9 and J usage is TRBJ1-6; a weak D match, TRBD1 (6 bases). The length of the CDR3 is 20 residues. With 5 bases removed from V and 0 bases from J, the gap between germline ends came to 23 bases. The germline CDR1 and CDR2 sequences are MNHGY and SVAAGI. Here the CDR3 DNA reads TGTGCCAGCAGTCCACAACCTCCCGAGGGGGAGGGCTCCTATAATTCACCCCTCCACTTT. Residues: CASSPQPPEGEGSYNSPLHF.

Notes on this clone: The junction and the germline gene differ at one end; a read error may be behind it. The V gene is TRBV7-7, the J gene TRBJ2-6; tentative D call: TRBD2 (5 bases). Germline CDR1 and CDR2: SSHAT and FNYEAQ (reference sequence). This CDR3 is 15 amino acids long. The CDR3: CASSLGGSGANVLTF. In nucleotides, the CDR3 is TGTGCTAGCAGCTTAGGCGGGTCTGGGGCCAACGTCCTGACTTTC.

CDR3 in DNA: TGTGCCAGCTCACCCCGAGACGTAAACACCATATATTTT. Residues: CASSPRDVNTIYF. This sequence joins TRBV18 and TRBJ1-3; D is uncertain. From germline, CDR1 is KGHSH and CDR2 LQKENI. V was shortened by 3 bases and J by 6 bases, with 9 bases between the two germline ends. The CDR3 is 13 amino acids.

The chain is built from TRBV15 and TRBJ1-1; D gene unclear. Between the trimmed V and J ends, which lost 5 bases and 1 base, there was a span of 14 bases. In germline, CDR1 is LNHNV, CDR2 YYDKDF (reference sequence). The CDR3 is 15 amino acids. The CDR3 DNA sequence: TGTGCCACCAGCGAATTAGTTACAGCGAACACTGAAGCTTTCTTT. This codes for CATSELVTANTEAFF.

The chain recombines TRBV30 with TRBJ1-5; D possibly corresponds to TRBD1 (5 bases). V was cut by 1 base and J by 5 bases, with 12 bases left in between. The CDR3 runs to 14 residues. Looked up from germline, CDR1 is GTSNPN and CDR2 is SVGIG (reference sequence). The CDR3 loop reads CAWSDGGPDQPQHF. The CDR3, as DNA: TGTGCCTGGAGTGACGGGGGACCCGATCAGCCCCAGCATTTT.